These 10 T cell receptor beta chains share one sample of origin, sequenced in a study of blood T cell repertoires in COVID-19. Generated by immunoSEQ multiplex PCR, the TCRdb table keeps only in-frame clones and is missing some. The sample yields 230,000 or so clones, 81% seen once. The sequenced material came from peripheral blood. These receptors all come from a woman of 80 years or more with COVID-19, enrolled during active disease.

The J gene is TRBJ1-1, the V gene TRBV5-1; a weak D match, TRBD1 (5 bases). Trimming removed 2 bases at V and 1 base at J, with 9 bases between. CDR3 length: 14 residues. Germline lookup yields CDR1 SGHRS and CDR2 YFSETQ. The CDR3: CASSFQGRNTEAFF. The DNA for the CDR3 is TGCGCCAGCAGCTTTCAGGGCCGGAACACTGAAGCTTTCTTT.

This clone was counted a single time. The V call is TRBV7-9, the J call TRBJ2-3, with D perhaps matching TRBD1 (5 bases). The germline CDR1 and CDR2 sequences are SEHNR and FQNEAQ (reference sequence). The CDR3 is made up of 13 amino acids. V lost 6 bases and J lost 4, with 11 bases in between. CDR3 region: CASSPPGPDTQYF. Written as DNA, the CDR3 is TGTGCCAGCAGTCCCCCAGGGCCAGATACGCAGTATTTT.

V is TRBV15 and J is TRBJ2-1; 7 nucleotides line up with TRBD2. Germline V lookup: CDR1 LNHNV, CDR2 YYDKDF (reference sequence). The CDR3 covers 17 residues. V shed 0 bases and J 11 bases; nucleotides not matched to a gene: 16. DNA for the CDR3: TGTGCCACCAGCAGAGAAGCGGGACCTCGCCCTGCGGGGAAGCAGTTCTTC. Translation gives CATSREAGPRPAGKQFF.

The rearrangement uses TRBV5-1 and TRBJ2-3; 10 bases fit TRBD1. CDR3 size: 17 residues. The germline gives CDR1 SGHRS, CDR2 YFSETQ. The J segment lost 5 bases and the V segment lost 4 bases, leaving 13 bases of the junction unmatched. This CDR3 is CASSGNPTGGTIDTQYF. The CDR3 DNA is TGCGCCAGCAGCGGGAACCCGACAGGGGGCACAATAGATACGCAGTATTTT.

The rearrangement joins TRBV9 to TRBJ1-4; 7 bases map to TRBD1. Germline V gives CDR1 SGDLS, CDR2 YYNGEE. V was clipped by 4 bases and J by 0 bases; unmatched bases: 9. The CDR3 spans 17 residues. The CDR3 spells CASSPTGRGATNEKLFF. For the CDR3, the DNA is TGTGCCAGCAGCCCCACGGGCAGGGGGGCAACTAATGAAAAACTGTTTTTT.

The J gene is TRBJ2-1, the V gene TRBV9; 10 nucleotides align to TRBD2. This CDR3 spans 15 amino acids. Trimming cost V 3 bases and J 3 bases; bases outside gene matches: 3. Germline V lookup: CDR1 SGDLS, CDR2 YYNGEE. This chain's CDR3 is CASSELAGRYNEQFF. CDR3 nucleotide sequence: TGTGCCAGCAGCGAACTAGCGGGACGCTACAATGAGCAGTTCTTC.

The J gene is TRBJ2-1, the V gene TRBV18, with 9 bases identical to TRBD2. This CDR3 comprises 16 residues. The V gene's germline CDR1 is KGHSH and CDR2 LQKENI. Trimming at V came to 3 bases and at J to 6 bases, leaving 9 bases not matched to a gene. Written as DNA, the CDR3 is TGTGCCAGCTCACCGACCGTGACTAGCGGTCCCAATGAGCAGTTCTTC. It yields the protein CASSPTVTSGPNEQFF.

DNA of the CDR3: TGTGCCAGCAGTTTCGGACTAGCTGAGACCCAGTACTTC. Translated: CASSFGLAETQYF. This chain connects TRBV12-3 or TRBV12-4 to TRBJ2-5; TRBD2 matches at 8 bases. Trimming cost V 3 bases and J 5 bases; bases outside gene matches: 2. The CDR3 totals 13 residues.

The CDR3 DNA sequence: TGTGCCAGCAGCGAGCGGGGCTCGCCGGATGAAAAACTGTTTTTT. It yields the protein CASSERGSPDEKLFF. The rearrangement links TRBV25-1 to TRBJ1-4; possible D gene TRBD1, 5 bases. This CDR3 spans 15 amino acids. Germline V gives CDR1 MGHDK, CDR2 SYGVNS. V was clipped by 6 bases and J by 6 bases, with 17 bases between them.

This chain connects TRBV27 to TRBJ2-7, with D possibly being TRBD2 (7 bases). Germline V gene lookup returns CDR1 MNHEY and CDR2 SMNVEV (reference sequence). V was cut by 1 base and J by 3 bases, with 16 bases left in between. The CDR3 length is 16 residues. As DNA, the CDR3 is TGTGCCAGCAGTTTATTAAGGGGGGGGGTCAGCTACGAGCAGTACTTC. This encodes CASSLLRGGVSYEQYF.